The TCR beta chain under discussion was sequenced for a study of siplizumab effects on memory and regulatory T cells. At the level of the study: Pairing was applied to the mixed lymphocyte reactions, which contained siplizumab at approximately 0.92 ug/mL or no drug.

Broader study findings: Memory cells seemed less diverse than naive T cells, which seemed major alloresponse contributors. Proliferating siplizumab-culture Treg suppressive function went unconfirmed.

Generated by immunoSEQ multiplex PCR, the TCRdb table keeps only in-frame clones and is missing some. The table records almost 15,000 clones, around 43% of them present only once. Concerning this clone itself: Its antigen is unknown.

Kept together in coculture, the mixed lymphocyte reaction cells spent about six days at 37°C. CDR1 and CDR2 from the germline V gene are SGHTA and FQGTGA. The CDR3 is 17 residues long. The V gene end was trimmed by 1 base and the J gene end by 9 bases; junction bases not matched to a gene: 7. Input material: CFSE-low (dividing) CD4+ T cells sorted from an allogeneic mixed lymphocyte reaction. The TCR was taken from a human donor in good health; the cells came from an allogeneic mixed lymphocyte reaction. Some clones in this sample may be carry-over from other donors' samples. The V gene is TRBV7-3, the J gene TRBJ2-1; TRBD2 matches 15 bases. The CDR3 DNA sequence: TGTGCCAGCAGCTTAAGGTCAATGGGACTAGCGGGAGGTGAGCAGTTCTTC. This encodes CASSLRSMGLAGGEQFF. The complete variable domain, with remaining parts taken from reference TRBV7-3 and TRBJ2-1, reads GAGVSQTPSNKVTEKGKYVELRCDPISGHTALYWYRQSLGQGPEFLIYFQGTGAADDSGLPNDRFFAVRPEGSVSTLKIQRTERGDSAVYLCASSLRSMGLAGGEQFFGPGTRLTVL.